A selection of T cell receptor beta chains follows, all from one sample in a study of blood T cell repertoires in COVID-19. TCRdb's table, derived via immunoSEQ multiplex PCR, lists solely in-frame clones and lacks some. The sample holds roughly 160,000 clones, around 80% seen once. Sequences were obtained from PBMCs or T cells enriched from blood (not recorded which). The source of these receptors is a woman aged 65 to 85 in a cohort exposed to, infected with or recovered from COVID-19 (not recorded which). Both conserved end residues are part of each CDR3. The order of the fields is clone size, J gene, V gene, D gene, CDR3 protein, CDR3 DNA. The D gene is left open where the match is weak. Rows may omit the clone size; those that give it use once, few, many or a size class.

clone_size: few; j_call: TRBJ2-7; v_call: TRBV10-3; d_call: TRBD1; cdr3_aa: CAISDGQGKYEQYF; cdr3_nt: TGTGCCATCAGTGATGGACAGGGGAAGTACGAGCAGTACTTC
clone_size: -; j_call: TRBJ2-5; v_call: TRBV5-1; d_call: TRBD1; cdr3_aa: CASSPTGTGGETQYF; cdr3_nt: TGCGCCAGCAGCCCGACCGGGACAGGGGGAGAGACCCAGTACTTC
clone_size: -; j_call: TRBJ1-2; v_call: TRBV9; d_call: TRBD1; cdr3_aa: CASSADRGGYTF; cdr3_nt: TGTGCCAGCAGCGCCGACAGGGGTGGCTACACCTTC
clone_size: -; j_call: TRBJ1-2; v_call: TRBV5-6; d_call: -; cdr3_aa: CASSPGTAGIGAYTF; cdr3_nt: TGTGCCAGCAGCCCGGGGACGGCGGGGATCGGCGCCTACACCTTC
clone_size: -; j_call: TRBJ2-5; v_call: TRBV19; d_call: TRBD2; cdr3_aa: CASSIGPPGLAGVIQETQYF; cdr3_nt: TGTGCCAGTAGTATAGGACCCCCGGGACTAGCGGGAGTAATCCAAGAGACCCAGTACTTC
clone_size: few; j_call: TRBJ2-1; v_call: TRBV7-3; d_call: TRBD2; cdr3_aa: CASSRAGGPYNEQFF; cdr3_nt: TGTGCCAGCAGTCGAGCGGGAGGCCCTTACAATGAGCAGTTCTTC
clone_size: -; j_call: TRBJ2-2; v_call: TRBV7-7; d_call: -; cdr3_aa: CASTPLVQATGELFF; cdr3_nt: TGTGCTAGCACCCCCCTCGTACAGGCCACCGGGGAGCTGTTTTTT
clone_size: -; j_call: TRBJ1-2; v_call: TRBV7-2; d_call: -; cdr3_aa: CASSLAGGGYTF; cdr3_nt: TGTGCCAGCAGCTTAGCAGGGGGTGGCTACACCTTC
clone_size: -; j_call: TRBJ1-1; v_call: TRBV28; d_call: -; cdr3_aa: CASSSQGLEAFF; cdr3_nt: TGTGCCAGCAGTTCCCAGGGCCTTGAAGCTTTCTTT
clone_size: -; j_call: TRBJ2-4; v_call: TRBV6-5; d_call: -; cdr3_aa: CASRSTGNIQYF; cdr3_nt: TGTGCCAGCAGGTCCACAGGGAACATTCAGTACTTC
clone_size: -; j_call: TRBJ2-1; v_call: TRBV6-5; d_call: -; cdr3_aa: CASSYGQTLSYNEQFF; cdr3_nt: TGTGCCAGCAGTTACGGGCAGACGTTATCCTACAATGAGCAGTTCTTC
clone_size: once; j_call: TRBJ1-1; v_call: TRBV28; d_call: -; cdr3_aa: CASIGAGEAFF; cdr3_nt: TGTGCCAGCATAGGGGCAGGTGAAGCTTTCTTT
clone_size: -; j_call: TRBJ2-3; v_call: TRBV11-2; d_call: -; cdr3_aa: CASSFTGFDTQYF; cdr3_nt: TGTGCCAGCAGCTTCACAGGGTTCGATACGCAGTATTTT
clone_size: -; j_call: TRBJ1-4; v_call: TRBV5-8; d_call: -; cdr3_aa: CASSLRTSNEKLFF; cdr3_nt: TGTGCCAGCAGCTTGAGGACAAGTAATGAAAAACTGTTTTTT
clone_size: -; j_call: TRBJ2-5; v_call: TRBV7-7; d_call: -; cdr3_aa: CASSLGILGAETQYF; cdr3_nt: TGTGCTAGCAGCTTAGGAATTTTGGGGGCAGAGACCCAGTACTTC
clone_size: -; j_call: TRBJ1-5; v_call: TRBV7-2; d_call: TRBD1; cdr3_aa: CASSLGQGFGSNQPQHF; cdr3_nt: TGTGCCAGCAGCTTAGGACAGGGATTTGGTAGCAATCAGCCCCAGCATTTT
clone_size: few; j_call: TRBJ2-2; v_call: TRBV9; d_call: TRBD2; cdr3_aa: CASSGLASGSSGELFF; cdr3_nt: TGTGCCAGCAGCGGGTTGGCTAGCGGGAGTTCCGGGGAGCTGTTTTTT
clone_size: -; j_call: TRBJ1-1; v_call: TRBV3-1/TRBV3-2; d_call: TRBD1; cdr3_aa: CASSRRDRSSQRATEAFF; cdr3_nt: TGTGCCAGCAGCCGCCGGGACAGGAGTAGCCAGCGGGCCACTGAAGCTTTCTTT
clone_size: -; j_call: TRBJ2-5; v_call: TRBV27; d_call: TRBD2; cdr3_aa: CASSSLRASGETQYF; cdr3_nt: TGTGCCAGCAGTTCCCTCAGGGCTAGCGGGGAGACCCAGTACTTC
clone_size: -; j_call: TRBJ1-2; v_call: TRBV28; d_call: -; cdr3_aa: CASSPQGREGGYTF; cdr3_nt: TGTGCCAGCAGTCCTCAAGGCAGGGAGGGAGGCTACACCTTC
clone_size: -; j_call: TRBJ2-7; v_call: TRBV3-1/TRBV3-2; d_call: TRBD1; cdr3_aa: CASSLPGQGGYEQYF; cdr3_nt: TGTGCCAGCAGCCTCCCGGGACAGGGGGGATACGAGCAGTACTTC
clone_size: -; j_call: TRBJ1-1; v_call: TRBV10-3; d_call: -; cdr3_aa: CAISESEAGEAFF; cdr3_nt: TGTGCCATCAGTGAGTCGGAAGCGGGTGAAGCTTTCTTT
clone_size: -; j_call: TRBJ1-5; v_call: TRBV7-2; d_call: TRBD1; cdr3_aa: CASSSRQGNQPQHF; cdr3_nt: TGTGCCAGCAGCTCAAGACAGGGTAATCAGCCCCAGCATTTT
clone_size: -; j_call: TRBJ2-7; v_call: TRBV7-8; d_call: -; cdr3_aa: CASSPQDEQYF; cdr3_nt: TGTGCCAGCAGCCCTCAGGACGAGCAGTACTTC
clone_size: -; j_call: TRBJ1-1; v_call: TRBV11-2; d_call: TRBD1; cdr3_aa: CASSSRDRGIPEAFF; cdr3_nt: TGTGCCAGCAGCTCCCGGGACAGGGGTATCCCTGAAGCTTTCTTT
clone_size: -; j_call: TRBJ2-5; v_call: TRBV3-1/TRBV3-2; d_call: -; cdr3_aa: CASSQVKQGWGYQETQYF; cdr3_nt: TGTGCCAGCAGCCAAGTAAAGCAGGGGTGGGGGTACCAAGAGACCCAGTACTTC
clone_size: -; j_call: TRBJ2-5; v_call: TRBV6-1; d_call: -; cdr3_aa: CASSEAPPGRLEETQYF; cdr3_nt: TGTGCCAGCAGTGAAGCGCCCCCAGGGAGGTTGGAGGAGACCCAGTACTTC
clone_size: many; j_call: TRBJ2-1; v_call: TRBV13; d_call: -; cdr3_aa: CASRSSKQGNEQFF; cdr3_nt: TGTGCCAGCAGGTCAAGTAAGCAGGGCAATGAGCAGTTCTTC
clone_size: -; j_call: TRBJ2-5; v_call: TRBV7-2; d_call: -; cdr3_aa: CASSRTQTQTQYF; cdr3_nt: TGTGCCAGCAGCCGCACTCAAACCCAGACCCAGTACTTC
clone_size: -; j_call: TRBJ1-6; v_call: TRBV4-1; d_call: -; cdr3_aa: CASSQGAERYNSPLHF; cdr3_nt: TGCGCCAGCAGCCAAGGTGCCGAGAGGTATAATTCACCCCTCCACTTT
clone_size: -; j_call: TRBJ2-2; v_call: TRBV7-6; d_call: TRBD2; cdr3_aa: CASSSPGGLADNTGELFF; cdr3_nt: TGTGCCAGCAGCTCCCCTGGGGGACTAGCGGATAACACCGGGGAGCTGTTTTTT